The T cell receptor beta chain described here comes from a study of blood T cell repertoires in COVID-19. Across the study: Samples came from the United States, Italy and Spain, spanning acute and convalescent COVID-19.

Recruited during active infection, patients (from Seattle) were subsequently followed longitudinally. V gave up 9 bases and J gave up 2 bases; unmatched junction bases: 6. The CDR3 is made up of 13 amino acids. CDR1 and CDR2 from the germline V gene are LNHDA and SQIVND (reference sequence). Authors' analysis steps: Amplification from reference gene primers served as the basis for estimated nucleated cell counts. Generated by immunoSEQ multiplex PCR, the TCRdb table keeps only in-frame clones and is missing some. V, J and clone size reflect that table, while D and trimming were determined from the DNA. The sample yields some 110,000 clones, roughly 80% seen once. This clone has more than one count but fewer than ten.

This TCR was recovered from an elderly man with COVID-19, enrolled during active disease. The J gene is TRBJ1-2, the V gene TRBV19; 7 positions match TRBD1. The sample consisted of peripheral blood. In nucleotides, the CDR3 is TGTGCCAGCCAGGGACAGCGAAACTATGGCTACACCTTC. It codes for CASQGQRNYGYTF.